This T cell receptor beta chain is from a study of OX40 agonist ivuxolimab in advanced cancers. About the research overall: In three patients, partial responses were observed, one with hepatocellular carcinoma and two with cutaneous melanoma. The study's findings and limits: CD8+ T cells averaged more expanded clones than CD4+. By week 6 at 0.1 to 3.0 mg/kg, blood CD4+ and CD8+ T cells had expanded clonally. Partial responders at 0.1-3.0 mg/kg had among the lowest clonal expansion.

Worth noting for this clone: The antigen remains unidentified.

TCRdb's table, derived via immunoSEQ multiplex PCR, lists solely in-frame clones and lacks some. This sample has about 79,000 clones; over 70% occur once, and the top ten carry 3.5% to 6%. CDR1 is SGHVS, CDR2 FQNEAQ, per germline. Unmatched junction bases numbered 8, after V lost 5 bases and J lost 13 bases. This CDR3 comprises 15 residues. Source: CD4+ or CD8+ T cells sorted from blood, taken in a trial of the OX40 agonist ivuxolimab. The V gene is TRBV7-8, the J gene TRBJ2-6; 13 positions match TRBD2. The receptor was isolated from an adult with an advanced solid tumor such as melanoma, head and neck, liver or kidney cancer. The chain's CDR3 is CASSLRTSGSFVLTF. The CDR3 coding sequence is TGTGCCAGCAGCCTGCGGACTAGCGGGAGTTTTGTCCTGACTTTC.